The rows below give T cell receptor beta chains drawn from one sample of a study of a mutant IDH1 vaccine in newly diagnosed glioma. Clones were read by immunoSEQ multiplex PCR, and TCRdb kept only the in-frame ones, dropping some. This sample has roughly 99,000 clones, with over 85% found just once. Sequencing used PBMCs, obtained from a glioma patient treated with radiotherapy, temozolomide or both. The receptors stem from a woman aged 45 to 65 with glioma. Each CDR3 is given with its conserved first and last residue. The D gene is left open where the match is weak. For some rows the clone size is stated as once, few or many, or as a class when expanded; others skip it.

NA,TRBV5-1,NA,16,TRBJ2-7,TGCGCCAGCAGCCTCTGGGACTCCAAGAGCTCCTACGAGCAGTACTTC,CASSLWDSKSSYEQYF
NA,TRBV11-3,NA,17,TRBJ2-1,TGTGCCAGCAGCTTGCGGGGGCGGGCGGGAGTAACAGGTCGGCAGTTCTTC,CASSLRGRAGVTGRQFF
NA,TRBV7-9,NA,11,TRBJ2-7,TGTGCCAGCAGCTCCTATGCCGAGCAGTACTTC,CASSSYAEQYF
TRBD1,TRBV5-1,once,16,TRBJ2-5,TGCGCCAGCAGCTTGTTCGGGACAGGGGAGAGAGAGACCCAGTACTTC,CASSLFGTGERETQYF
NA,TRBV7-7,NA,13,TRBJ2-7,TGTGCTAGCAGCCCCGACCACGGCTTCGAGCAGTACTTC,CASSPDHGFEQYF
NA,TRBV7-9,NA,14,TRBJ2-1,TGTGCCAGCAGGGACCAGTTATCCTACAATGAGCAGTTCTTC,CASRDQLSYNEQFF
NA,TRBV7-9,once,16,TRBJ2-6,TGTGCCAGCAGCTTATTCCGCGGCTCTGGGGCCAACGTCCTGACTTTC,CASSLFRGSGANVLTF
NA,TRBV11-2,NA,14,TRBJ2-7,TGTGCCAGCAGTTTGGGTACAGGGCATGGCGAGCAGTACTTC,CASSLGTGHGEQYF
NA,TRBV5-4,NA,13,TRBJ1-1,TGTGCCAGCAGCTTGTGGAGGGACACTGAAGCTTTCTTT,CASSLWRDTEAFF
TRBD1,TRBV6-1,once,12,TRBJ2-7,TGTGCCAGCCAGGACAGGGATAACGAGCAGTACTTC,CASQDRDNEQYF
TRBD1,TRBV5-1,NA,18,TRBJ2-6,TGCGCCAGCAGCTTAGGGACAGGGCTAATTTCTGGGGCCAACGTCCTGACTTTC,CASSLGTGLISGANVLTF
NA,TRBV7-3,NA,15,TRBJ2-4,TGTGCCAGCAGCTCTACGGGTGAGCCGGGAAACATTCAGTACTTC,CASSSTGEPGNIQYF
TRBD1,TRBV28,once,15,TRBJ1-2,TGTGCCAGCATAACAGGGGGTAAGAACGACTATGGCTACACCTTC,CASITGGKNDYGYTF
NA,TRBV28,NA,17,TRBJ2-5,TGTGCCAGCAGCGGTACTAGGGGCGGGGCAAACCAAGAGACCCAGTACTTC,CASSGTRGGANQETQYF
NA,TRBV19,NA,15,TRBJ2-5,TGTGCCAGTAGATCGGGGCAGGGCAGCCAAGAGACCCAGTACTTC,CASRSGQGSQETQYF
TRBD2,TRBV7-9,NA,18,TRBJ2-1,TGTGCCAGCAGCGACCGACTAGCGGGAGGGAGGGCCTACAATGAGCAGTTCTTC,CASSDRLAGGRAYNEQFF
NA,TRBV5-1,NA,15,TRBJ2-7,TGCGCCAGCAGCGCCGGGGCCTCGCCCGGACACGAGCAGTACTTC,CASSAGASPGHEQYF
NA,TRBV18,few,13,TRBJ2-7,TGTGCCAGCTCACCCGGGGAAGCCTACGAGCAGTACTTC,CASSPGEAYEQYF
NA,TRBV4-1,NA,15,TRBJ1-2,TGCGCCAGCAGCCAAGGCTGGACGGGAGTAGATGGCTACACCTTC,CASSQGWTGVDGYTF
TRBD2,TRBV7-9,NA,16,TRBJ2-3,TGTGCCAGCAGCCCTGGTTGGACGGGAGGAATAGATACGCAGTATTTT,CASSPGWTGGIDTQYF
TRBD2,TRBV19,NA,19,TRBJ2-4,TGTGCCAGTAGTCCTGTAGCGGGAGGGAATTACGTTTCCAAAAACATTCAGTACTTC,CASSPVAGGNYVSKNIQYF
TRBD2,TRBV7-9,once,17,TRBJ2-7,TGTGCCAGCAGCTTAGAAAAGCGAGCGGGAGGTGGAGGGGAGCAGTACTTC,CASSLEKRAGGGGEQYF